This T cell receptor (beta chain) appears in the sequencing data of a study of T cell responses to AZD1222 COVID-19 vaccine. As to this clone: Its antigen is not identified.

Study conclusions and caveats: White British donors predominated, females outnumbered males, and clonal diversity was possibly underestimated. Sampled repertoires all dated from after the peak T cell response.

Libraries were prepared by immunoSEQ multiplex PCR; TCRdb keeps only in-frame clonotypes and omits some of them. The table lists around 220,000 clones, approximately 94% of them singletons. V gave up 3 bases and J gave up 2 bases, with 19 bases separating them. This CDR3 is 17 amino acids long. Germline loops: CDR1 SGHRS, CDR2 YFSETQ. The chain has TRBV5-1 and TRBJ2-3; unclear D gene. The material was peripheral blood, obtained 28 days after the second dose of the MenACWY control vaccine. The origin of this receptor is an adult who received the MenACWY meningococcal vaccine as a control. CDR3 sequence (DNA): TGCGCCAGCAGCTCGGGTTCGGTGTCCCCAGTCACAGATACGCAGTATTTT. Translation: CASSSGSVSPVTDTQYF.